This TCR beta chain was identified in a study of T cells expressing NK-cell markers (TCRdb year 2020). Broadly, across the study: Seven to nine donors provided sorted CD3+CD56+NKG2C+, CD3+CD56+NKG2C- and CD3+CD56-NKG2C+ T-cell subsets, whose TCR beta-chain repertoires were profiled. The eight sequenced donors were randomly selected healthy volunteers, three men and five women. Of the eight sequenced donors, seven were found to be HCMV-seropositive and one was found to be HCMV-seronegative. Sequencing of the libraries produced 2 x 150 bp reads on Illumina HiSeq 2000/2500, MiSeq or NextSeq. Overall study outcomes, separate from this receptor: In six donors, the dominant CD3+CD56+NKG2C+ clonotypes were among the top 10 CD8+ clonotypes and accounted for about 1.0-7.5% of CD8+ T cells. Whether the expanded NKG2C-expressing T cell clones were specific for HCMV antigens was left unclear. Those dominant clonotypes were again the most abundant among CD3+CD56-NKG2C+ cells in a few donors, at about 28.3-60.1%.

A remark on this clonotype: Its binding antigen is unknown.

A commercial ELISA kit detecting HCMV-specific IgG in serum was used to determine HCMV serostatus. Peripheral blood mononuclear cells were isolated from blood by Ficoll density gradient centrifugation. Including cysteine and phenylalanine, the CDR3 has 13 amino acids. Only the protein is available. As encoded in the germline V gene, CDR1 is SGHRS while CDR2 is YFSETQ. The run used an Illumina HiSeq 2000. TCR beta cDNA libraries were prepared using 5'RACE template switching, which introduced a universal primer site and unique molecular identifiers. Priming for cDNA synthesis came from the TCR beta constant segment, and two successive PCR amplification steps followed. As for the original processing: MIGEC was used to demultiplex reads and group the reads by UMI, and MiTCR was used to assemble and quantify clonotypes. To exclude erroneous sequences, only TCR cDNA sequences supported by at least two reads were retained. The tcR package was used for downstream repertoire analysis, with clonotypes matched between fractions based on CDR3 nucleotide sequence plus V segment. VDJmatch was used to annotate antigen specificity against VDJdb, with one amino acid substitution in CDR3 allowed. After TCRdb reprocessed the reads, each CDR3 protein sequence was kept as one row, without DNA. These V and J calls are TCRdb output, not the study's own analysis. The data table for this sample lists about 550,000 distinct CDR3 sequences. The ten largest clonotypes hold about 3.6% of the sample.

The receptor was isolated from a man between 18 and 29 years old in good health. Donor details come from another sample of the same person, matched by shared clones. Rearrangement joined TRBV5-1 to TRBJ1-1; TCRdb indicates TRBD1, and absent DNA this call remains unverified. The material sequenced was blood T cells: a sorted CD56 or NKG2C T cell subset, CD4+ or CD8+ T cells, or bulk PBMC T cells (not recorded which). The CDR3 is CASNWAADTEAFF.